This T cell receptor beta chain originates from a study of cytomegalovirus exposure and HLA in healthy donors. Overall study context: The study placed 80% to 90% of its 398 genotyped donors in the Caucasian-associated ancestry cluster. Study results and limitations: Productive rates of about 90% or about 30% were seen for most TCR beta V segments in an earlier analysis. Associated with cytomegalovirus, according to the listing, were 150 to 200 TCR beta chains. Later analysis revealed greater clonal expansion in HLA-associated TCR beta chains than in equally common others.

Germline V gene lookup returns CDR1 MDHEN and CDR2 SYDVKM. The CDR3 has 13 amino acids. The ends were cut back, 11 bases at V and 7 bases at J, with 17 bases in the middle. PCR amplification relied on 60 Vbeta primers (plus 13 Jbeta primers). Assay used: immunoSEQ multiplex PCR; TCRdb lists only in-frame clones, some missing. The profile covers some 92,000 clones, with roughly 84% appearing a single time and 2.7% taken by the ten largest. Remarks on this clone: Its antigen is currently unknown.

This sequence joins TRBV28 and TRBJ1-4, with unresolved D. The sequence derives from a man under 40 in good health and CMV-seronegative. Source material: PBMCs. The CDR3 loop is CAGGSPRVEKLFF. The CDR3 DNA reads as TGTGCCGGAGGATCTCCCCGGGTTGAAAAACTGTTTTTT.